Described below is a single T cell receptor beta chain sequence and its context. V was trimmed by 1 base and J by 0 bases, leaving 8 bases between them. CDR3 size: 15 residues. In germline, CDR1 is MNHNS, CDR2 SASEGT. The data are from a study of blood T cell repertoires in COVID-19. At the level of the study: COVID-19 samples from acute and convalescent phases originated in the United States, Italy and Spain.

In the original processing: Estimation of nucleated cell counts relied on the amplification of reference gene primers. Repertoires were generated with immunoSEQ multiplex PCR, while TCRdb's copy carries only in-frame clones and drops some. V and J calls and clone size come straight from that table; D and trimming were deduced from the DNA. The table shows 280,000 or so clones, with around 92% occurring only once. Across 20 to 25 US areas, participants ranged in age from about 18 to 90 years. This rearrangement joins TRBV6-1 to TRBJ2-3; D is ambiguous. The sample was PBMCs or T cells enriched from blood (not recorded which). The TCR originated in a woman in her 50s who had been exposed to COVID-19. CDR3 amino acids: CASSEDVQSTDTQYF. The CDR3, as DNA: TGTGCCAGCAGTGAAGATGTCCAAAGCACAGATACGCAGTATTTT.